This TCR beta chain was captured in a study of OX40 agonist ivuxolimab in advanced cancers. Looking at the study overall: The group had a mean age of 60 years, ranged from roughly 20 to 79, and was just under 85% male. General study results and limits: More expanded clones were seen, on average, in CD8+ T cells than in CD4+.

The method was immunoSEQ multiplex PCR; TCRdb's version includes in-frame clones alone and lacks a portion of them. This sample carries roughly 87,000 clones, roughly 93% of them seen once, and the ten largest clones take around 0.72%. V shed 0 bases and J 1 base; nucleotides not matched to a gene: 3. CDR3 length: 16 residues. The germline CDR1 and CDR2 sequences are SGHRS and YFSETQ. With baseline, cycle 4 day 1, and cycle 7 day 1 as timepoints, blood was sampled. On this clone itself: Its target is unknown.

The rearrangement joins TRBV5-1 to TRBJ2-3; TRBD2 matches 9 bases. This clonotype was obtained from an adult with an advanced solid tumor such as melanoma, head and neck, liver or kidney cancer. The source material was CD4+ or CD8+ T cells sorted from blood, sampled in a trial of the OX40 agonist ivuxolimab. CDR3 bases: TGCGCCAGCAGCTTGGTCGCGGGGGGGCGCACAGATACGCAGTATTTT. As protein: CASSLVAGGRTDTQYF.